This TCR beta chain was retrieved from a study of T cell changes during pregnancy in multiple sclerosis. The repertoire was sequenced with immunoSEQ multiplex PCR; TCRdb's copy has only in-frame clones and lacks some. The sample records fewer than 60,000 clones, around 94% being singletons. This CDR3 has 15 amino acids. From germline, CDR1 is MNHEY and CDR2 SMNVEV (reference sequence). V lost 2 bases, J lost 1 base, and 3 bases stayed unmatched. Sequenced here: CD4+ T cells from peripheral blood mononuclear cells, sampled in the third trimester of pregnancy. This chain joins TRBV27 and TRBJ2-5, with 8 bases identical to TRBD1. This TCR was recovered from a female donor with multiple sclerosis, enrolled in a pregnancy study. CDR3 sequence reads: CASSLGDRSQETQYF. CDR3 nucleotide sequence: TGTGCCAGCAGTTTAGGGGACAGGAGCCAAGAGACCCAGTACTTC.